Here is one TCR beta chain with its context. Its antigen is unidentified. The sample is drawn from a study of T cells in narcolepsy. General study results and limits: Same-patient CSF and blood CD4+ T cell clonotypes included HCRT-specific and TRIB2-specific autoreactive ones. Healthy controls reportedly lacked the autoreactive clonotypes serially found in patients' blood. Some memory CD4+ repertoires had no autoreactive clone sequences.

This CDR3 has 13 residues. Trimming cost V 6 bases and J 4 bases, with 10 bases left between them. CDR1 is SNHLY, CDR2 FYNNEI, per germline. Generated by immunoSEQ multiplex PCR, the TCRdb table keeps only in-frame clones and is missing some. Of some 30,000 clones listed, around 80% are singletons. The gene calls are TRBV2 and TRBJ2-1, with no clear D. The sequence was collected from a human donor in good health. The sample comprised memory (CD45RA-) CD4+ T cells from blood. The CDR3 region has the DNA TGTGCCAGCAGCCCTCAAGGGTACAATGAGCAGTTCTTC. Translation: CASSPQGYNEQFF.